Listed below are T cell receptor beta chains from one sample, sequenced in a study of CD4 T cells in relation to SARS-CoV-2 and coronaviruses. Profiled with immunoSEQ multiplex PCR; TCRdb holds only in-frame clones, not every one. The table records 20,000 to 25,000 clones, around 78% of them present only once. What these receptors recognize is not known. Sequenced material: CD4+ T cells from PBMCs, cultured in vitro. Every receptor here comes from a human donor in good health. Both conserved end residues are part of each CDR3. The order of the fields is D gene, clone size, V gene, J gene, CDR3 DNA, CDR3 protein. D genes are given only for firm matches. Some rows have no size entry. The others give once, few or many, or a class for an expanded clone.

>NA|NA|TRBV7-2|TRBJ2-5
TGTGCCAGCAGCTTCACAACGGACAGTCCAGAGACCCAGTACTTC
CASSFTTDSPETQYF
>TRBD1|NA|TRBV6-5|TRBJ1-5
TGTGCCAGCTTCGTAGGGGGACAGACAAATCAGCCCCAGCATTTT
CASFVGGQTNQPQHF
>NA|NA|TRBV4-3|TRBJ2-7
TGCGCCAGCAGCCAAGATAGACGCTACGAGCAGTACTTC
CASSQDRRYEQYF
>TRBD1|NA|TRBV5-1|TRBJ2-5
TGCGCCAGCAGCTCGGGGACAGGGGGGGAGACCCAGTACTTC
CASSSGTGGETQYF
>NA|few|TRBV7-9|TRBJ1-3
TGTGCCAGCAGCTTACCCAGCTCTGGAAACACCATATATTTT
CASSLPSSGNTIYF
>NA|NA|TRBV7-2|TRBJ2-4
TGTGCCAGCAGCTTATTGATAGCTACGGACATTCAGTACTTC
CASSLLIATDIQYF
>TRBD1|NA|TRBV28|TRBJ1-3
TGTGCCAGCAGAGGGACAGGCTCTGGAAACACCATATATTTT
CASRGTGSGNTIYF
>NA|NA|TRBV29-1|TRBJ1-4
TGCAGCGCAATCCCTTCCGGGCCCGATAAAAAACTGTTTTTT
CSAIPSGPDKKLFF
>NA|NA|TRBV7-2|TRBJ1-2
TGTGCCAGCAGCTTAGGAGGCGGTGGCTACACCTTC
CASSLGGGGYTF
>NA|NA|TRBV7-3|TRBJ2-1
TGTGCCAGCAGCTTAAGGTCGGGGTTGAATGAGCAGTTCTTC
CASSLRSGLNEQFF
>NA|NA|TRBV11-2|TRBJ1-6
TGTGCCAGCAGCCCATCGACGGGGCAAGGTGGACAAGCACCCCTCCACTTT
CASSPSTGQGGQAPLHF
>NA|once|TRBV11-2|TRBJ1-1
TGTGCCAGCAGCTTAGTAGGGGCAGGCAGCATGAACACTGAAGCTTTCTTT
CASSLVGAGSMNTEAFF
>NA|NA|TRBV6-5|TRBJ1-4
TGTGCCAGCAGCCTCGGGATAAAGGATGAAAAACTGTTTTTT
CASSLGIKDEKLFF
>NA|NA|TRBV12-5|TRBJ1-1
TGTGCTAGTGGTTCAGTCGGCCGGGCTGAAGCTTTCTTT
CASGSVGRAEAFF
>TRBD1|NA|TRBV6-5|TRBJ2-3
TGTGCCAGCTCGAGGGGGCTCAGCACAGATACGCAGTATTTT
CASSRGLSTDTQYF
>NA|once|TRBV5-4|TRBJ2-5
TGTGCCAGCAGCTTGGAGGTGCCAGCCCAAGAGACCCAGTACTTC
CASSLEVPAQETQYF
>TRBD1|NA|TRBV11-2|TRBJ1-3
TGTGCCAGCAGCTTCCTGGACAGGCAAAGGGAGAACACCATATATTTT
CASSFLDRQRENTIYF
>TRBD1|NA|TRBV4-3|TRBJ1-3
TGCGCCAGCAGCCAAGATTACCGGACAGGGGGCAGGAACACCATATATTTT
CASSQDYRTGGRNTIYF